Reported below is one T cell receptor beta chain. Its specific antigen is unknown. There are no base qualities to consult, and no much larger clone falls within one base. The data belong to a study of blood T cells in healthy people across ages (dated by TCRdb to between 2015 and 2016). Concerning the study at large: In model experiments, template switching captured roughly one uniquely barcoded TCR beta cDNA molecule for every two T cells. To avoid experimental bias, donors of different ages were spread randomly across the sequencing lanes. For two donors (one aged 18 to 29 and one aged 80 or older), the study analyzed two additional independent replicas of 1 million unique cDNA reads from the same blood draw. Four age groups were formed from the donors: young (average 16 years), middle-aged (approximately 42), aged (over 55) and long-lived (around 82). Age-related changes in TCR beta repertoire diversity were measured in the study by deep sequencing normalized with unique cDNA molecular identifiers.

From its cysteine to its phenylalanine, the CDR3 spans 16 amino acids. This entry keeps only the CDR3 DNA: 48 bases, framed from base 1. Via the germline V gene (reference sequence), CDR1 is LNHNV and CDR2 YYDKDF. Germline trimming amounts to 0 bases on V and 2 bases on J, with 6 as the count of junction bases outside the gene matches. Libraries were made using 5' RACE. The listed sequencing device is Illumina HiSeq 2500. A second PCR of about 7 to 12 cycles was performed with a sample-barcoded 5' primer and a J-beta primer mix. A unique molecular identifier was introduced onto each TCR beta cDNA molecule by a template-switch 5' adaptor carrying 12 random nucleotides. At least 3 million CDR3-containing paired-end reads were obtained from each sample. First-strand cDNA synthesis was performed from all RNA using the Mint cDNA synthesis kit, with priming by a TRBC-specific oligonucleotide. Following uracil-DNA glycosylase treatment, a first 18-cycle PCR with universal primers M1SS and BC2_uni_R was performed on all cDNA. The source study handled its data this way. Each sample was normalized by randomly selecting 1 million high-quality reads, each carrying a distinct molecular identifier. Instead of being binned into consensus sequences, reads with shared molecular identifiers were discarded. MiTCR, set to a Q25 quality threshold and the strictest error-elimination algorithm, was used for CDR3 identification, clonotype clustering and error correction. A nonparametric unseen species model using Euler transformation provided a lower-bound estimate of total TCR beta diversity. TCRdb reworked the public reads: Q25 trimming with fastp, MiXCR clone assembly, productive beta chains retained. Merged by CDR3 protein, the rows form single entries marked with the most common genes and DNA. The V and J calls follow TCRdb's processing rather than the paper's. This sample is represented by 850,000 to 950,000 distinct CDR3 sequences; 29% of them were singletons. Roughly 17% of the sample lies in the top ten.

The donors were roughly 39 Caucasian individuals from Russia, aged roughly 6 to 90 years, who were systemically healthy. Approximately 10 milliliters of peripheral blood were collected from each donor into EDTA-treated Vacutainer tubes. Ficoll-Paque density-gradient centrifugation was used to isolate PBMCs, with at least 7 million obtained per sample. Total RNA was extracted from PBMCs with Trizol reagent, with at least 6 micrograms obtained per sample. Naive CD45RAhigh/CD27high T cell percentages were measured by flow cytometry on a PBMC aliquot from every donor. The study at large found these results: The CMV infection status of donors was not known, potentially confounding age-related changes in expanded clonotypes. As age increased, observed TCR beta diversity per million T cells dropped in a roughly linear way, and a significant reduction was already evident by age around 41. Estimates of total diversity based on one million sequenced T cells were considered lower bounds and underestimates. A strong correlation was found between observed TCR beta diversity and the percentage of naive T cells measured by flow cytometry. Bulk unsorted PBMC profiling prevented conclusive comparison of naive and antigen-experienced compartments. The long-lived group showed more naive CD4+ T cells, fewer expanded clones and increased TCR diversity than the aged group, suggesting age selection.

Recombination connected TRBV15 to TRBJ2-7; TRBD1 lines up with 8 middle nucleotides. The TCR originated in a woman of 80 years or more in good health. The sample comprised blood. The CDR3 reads CATSRDSPTGAYEQYF. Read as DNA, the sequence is TGTGCCACCAGCAGAGATTCCCCGACAGGGGCCTACGAGCAGTACTTC.